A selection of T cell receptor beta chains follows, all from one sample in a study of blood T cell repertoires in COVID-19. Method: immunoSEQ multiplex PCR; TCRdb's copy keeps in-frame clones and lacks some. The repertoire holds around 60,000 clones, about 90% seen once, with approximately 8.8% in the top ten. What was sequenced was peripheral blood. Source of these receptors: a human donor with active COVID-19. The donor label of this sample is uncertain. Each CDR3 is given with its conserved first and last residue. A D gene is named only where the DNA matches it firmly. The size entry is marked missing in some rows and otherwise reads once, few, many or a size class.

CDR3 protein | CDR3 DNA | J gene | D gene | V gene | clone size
CASSPGLAVGAGELFF | TGTGCCAGCAGCCCTGGACTAGCGGTAGGGGCCGGGGAGCTGTTTTTT | TRBJ2-2 | TRBD2 | TRBV11-2 | NA
CASSSPTSNEQFF | TGTGCCAGCAGCTCCCCGACTAGTAATGAGCAGTTCTTC | TRBJ2-1 | NA | TRBV5-4 | NA
CATGQGMETQYF | TGTGCCACAGGACAGGGGATGGAGACCCAGTACTTC | TRBJ2-5 | TRBD1 | TRBV15 | NA
CASSARTGGETQYF | TGTGCCAGCAGTGCCCGGACAGGGGGGGAGACCCAGTACTTC | TRBJ2-5 | TRBD1 | TRBV27 | NA
CSVGAGQGTSNEQFF | TGCAGCGTTGGGGCAGGGCAGGGGACTAGCAATGAGCAGTTCTTC | TRBJ2-1 | TRBD2 | TRBV29-1 | NA
CASSGPGLAYNEQFF | TGTGCCAGCAGCGGACCGGGACTAGCCTACAATGAGCAGTTCTTC | TRBJ2-1 | TRBD2 | TRBV14 | NA
CASSLGDNQETQYF | TGTGCCAGCAGCCTCGGGGACAATCAAGAGACCCAGTACTTC | TRBJ2-5 | NA | TRBV3-1/TRBV3-2 | NA
CAWNGNIDQPQHF | TGTGCCTGGAACGGGAACATCGATCAGCCCCAGCATTTT | TRBJ1-5 | NA | TRBV30 | NA
CASSVRGDTEAFF | TGTGCCAGCAGTGTGCGGGGAGACACTGAAGCTTTCTTT | TRBJ1-1 | NA | TRBV2 | NA
CASSEGGGAIYNEQFF | TGCGCCAGCAGTGAGGGCGGGGGGGCCATCTACAATGAGCAGTTCTTC | TRBJ2-1 | TRBD2 | TRBV10-1 | NA
CASSYSGQGLETQYF | TGTGCCAGCAGTTACTCGGGACAGGGGCTAGAGACCCAGTACTTC | TRBJ2-5 | TRBD1 | TRBV6-2/TRBV6-3 | NA
CASSRQLLEKLFF | TGTGCCAGCAGCCGACAGCTCTTGGAAAAACTGTTTTTT | TRBJ1-4 | NA | TRBV4-2 | NA
CASSLASGGRYTDTQYF | TGTGCCAGCAGCTTAGCTAGCGGGGGGCGGTACACAGATACGCAGTATTTT | TRBJ2-3 | TRBD2 | TRBV7-2 | once
CASSSDRVREQYF | TGTGCCAGCAGTTCCGACAGGGTGCGGGAGCAGTACTTC | TRBJ2-7 | TRBD1 | TRBV28 | NA
CASSPNRGANVLTF | TGTGCCAGCTCACCAAATCGGGGGGCCAACGTCCTGACTTTC | TRBJ2-6 | NA | TRBV18 | NA
CASSLYRSSGRGNEQYF | TGTGCCAGCAGTTTATATCGGTCTAGCGGGAGGGGGAACGAGCAGTACTTC | TRBJ2-7 | TRBD2 | TRBV28 | NA
CASSLPGLVYEQYF | TGCGCCAGCAGCCTGCCGGGACTAGTCTACGAGCAGTACTTC | TRBJ2-7 | TRBD2 | TRBV4-1 | NA
CASSPRLNSYEQYF | TGTGCCAGCAGTCCTCGACTGAATTCCTACGAGCAGTACTTC | TRBJ2-7 | NA | TRBV3-1/TRBV3-2 | NA
CASSLNRGNTEAFF | TGTGCCAGCAGCTTGAACAGGGGAAACACTGAAGCTTTCTTT | TRBJ1-1 | TRBD1 | TRBV7-2 | once
CAISGGGLAGVPTDTQYF | TGTGCCATCAGTGGCGGGGGACTAGCGGGAGTTCCAACAGATACGCAGTATTTT | TRBJ2-3 | TRBD2 | TRBV10-3 | NA
CASSLVNEKLFF | TGTGCCAGCAGCTTGGTAAATGAAAAACTGTTTTTT | TRBJ1-4 | NA | TRBV5-6 | NA
CASSADSNYGYTF | TGTGCCAGCAGCGCCGACAGCAACTATGGCTACACCTTC | TRBJ1-2 | NA | TRBV9 | NA
CASSRGGQVEFF | TGTGCCAGCAGCCGTGGGGGCCAGGTAGAGTTCTTC | TRBJ2-1 | NA | TRBV3-1/TRBV3-2 | NA
CASSKEHRVGYGYTF | TGTGCCAGCAGCAAGGAGCACAGGGTAGGGTATGGCTACACCTTC | TRBJ1-2 | NA | TRBV21-1 | NA
CASSVLTGSTEAFF | TGTGCCAGCAGCGTTCTGACAGGGTCCACTGAAGCTTTCTTT | TRBJ1-1 | TRBD1 | TRBV9 | NA
CASSAGTGGLYEQYF | TGTGCCAGCAGCGCCGGGACAGGGGGTCTTTACGAGCAGTACTTC | TRBJ2-7 | TRBD1 | TRBV11-1 | NA
CASSQGGTNEKLFF | TGTGCCAGCAGCCAGGGGGGAACTAATGAAAAACTGTTTTTT | TRBJ1-4 | TRBD1 | TRBV6-5 | NA